This entry lists 32 T cell receptor beta chains sequenced from one sample in a study of T cell repertoires in cytomegalovirus infection. TCRdb independently ran MiXCR on the reads; one entry per CDR3 protein. The top ten hold around 45% of the sample, which has roughly 500,000 distinct CDR3 sequences, roughly 42% seen once. What these receptors recognize is not known. The starting material was cultured PBMCs, obtained from culture after CMV antigen stimulation. These receptors all stem from a human donor in good health (CMV status not recorded). Some clones in this sample may be carry-over from other donors' samples.

This clonotype showed up just once. This chain uses TRBV7-9 with TRBJ1-6; D is unclear. V gave up 5 bases and J gave up 7 bases, with 15 bases separating them. Germline V gives CDR1 SEHNR, CDR2 FQNEAQ (reference sequence). The length of the CDR3 is 15 residues. Here the CDR3 reads CASSPPTVLNSPLHF. The CDR3 DNA reads TGTGCCAGCAGCCCCCCGACGGTACTGAATTCACCCCTCCACTTT.

The V and J genes are TRBV5-6 and TRBJ2-1, with D tentatively TRBD1 (6 bases). This CDR3 spans 13 amino acids. Trimming shortened V by 4 bases and J by 10 bases, and 15 bases separated the two germline ends. Per germline, CDR1 SGHDT and CDR2 YYEEEE. The DNA for the CDR3 is TGTGCCAGCAGCGGACAGCCCCCTATAGAGCAGTTCTTC. This translates into CASSGQPPIEQFF.

J is TRBJ1-1 and V is TRBV10-3; no clear D gene. CDR1 is ENHRY and CDR2 is SYGVKD in the germline V gene. The CDR3 extends over 14 amino acids. With 0 bases removed from V and 1 base from J, the gap between germline ends came to 6 bases. CDR3 in amino acids: CAISESRRNTEAFF. The CDR3, as DNA: TGTGCCATCAGTGAGTCTCGAAGGAACACTGAAGCTTTCTTT.

The chain couples TRBV6-5 to TRBJ1-2; tentative D call: TRBD1 (5 bases). From germline, CDR1 is MNHEY and CDR2 SVGAGI. With 8 bases removed from V and 4 bases from J, the gap between germline ends came to 17 bases. The CDR3 has 14 residues. CDR3 nucleotide sequence: TGTGCCAGCCGGACTCACGAGGGGAGCTATGGCTACACCTTC. Amino acids: CASRTHEGSYGYTF.

The rearrangement uses TRBV7-8 and TRBJ1-1, with D unclear. Germline loops: CDR1 SGHVS, CDR2 FQNEAQ. CDR3 size: 13 residues. V lost 4 bases, J lost 8 bases, and 14 bases lay in between. CDR3 residues: CASSSQLNREAFF. CDR3 nucleotide sequence: TGTGCCAGCAGCTCTCAATTAAATAGGGAAGCTTTCTTT.

This clonotype came up a few times. The chain employs TRBV6-1 and TRBJ1-2, with D hard to call. V was pared by 4 bases and J by 1 base, with 10 bases between. This CDR3 spans 14 amino acids. The germline gives CDR1 MNHNS, CDR2 SASEGT. For the CDR3, the DNA is TGTGCCAGCAGTGTTGGAACGGATAACTATGGCTACACCTTC. Translated, it gives CASSVGTDNYGYTF.

This chain connects TRBV6-2 or TRBV6-3 to TRBJ2-1; 10 nucleotides match TRBD2. Per the germline V gene, CDR1 is MNHEY and CDR2 is SVGEGT. J lost 4 bases, V lost 5 bases, and 5 bases had no gene match. The CDR3 is 15 amino acids. CDR3 sequence: CASSEAGGQYNEQFF. CDR3 sequence (DNA): TGTGCCAGCAGTGAAGCGGGGGGGCAGTACAATGAGCAGTTCTTC.

The gene calls are TRBV7-9 and TRBJ1-2; D is unresolved. V lost 2 bases to trimming and J lost 4 bases, with 8 bases between them. Per germline, CDR1 SEHNR and CDR2 FQNEAQ (reference sequence). The CDR3 runs 13 residues. The CDR3 coding sequence is TGTGCCAGCAGCTTAACCCCGTTCTATGGCTACACCTTC. Translating it yields CASSLTPFYGYTF.

The chain has TRBV27 and TRBJ2-5; the D gene is possibly TRBD1 (5 bases). The CDR3 spans 13 residues. Germline CDR1 is MNHEY and CDR2 is SMNVEV (reference sequence). Trimming removed 6 bases from V and 0 bases from J, with 8 bases in between. The CDR3 sequence is CASRRTNQETQYF. CDR3 DNA: TGTGCCAGCAGAAGGACAAACCAAGAGACCCAGTACTTC.

The chain combines TRBV11-3 with TRBJ2-3; TRBD2 matches 9 bases. CDR1 is SGHNT and CDR2 is YENEEA in the germline V gene. V gave up 5 bases and J gave up 8 bases; unmatched junction bases: 5. The CDR3 extends over 13 amino acids. In nucleotides, the CDR3 is TGTGCCAGCAGCAACCCGACTAGCGGTACGCAGTATTTT. The encoded protein is CASSNPTSGTQYF.

The chain employs TRBV5-4 and TRBJ2-3; 14 nucleotides line up with TRBD2. The germline gives CDR1 SGHNT, CDR2 YYREEE (reference sequence). CDR3 length: 17 residues. V shed 4 bases and J 5 bases; nucleotides not matched to a gene: 9. The DNA for the CDR3 is TGTGCCAGCAGCCCGACGGGACTAGCGGGAGCCGGAGATACGCAGTATTTT. As protein: CASSPTGLAGAGDTQYF.

The chain has TRBV12-3 or TRBV12-4 and TRBJ1-5, with D unresolved. The CDR3 consists of 14 residues. V was cut by 5 bases and J by 5 bases, with 13 bases left in between. CDR3 residues: CASSQTNFHQPQHF. In DNA, the CDR3 is TGTGCCAGCAGTCAGACAAATTTTCATCAGCCCCAGCATTTT.

The V and J genes are TRBV7-8 and TRBJ2-1; weak D call: TRBD2 (5 bases). CDR1 is SGHVS, CDR2 FQNEAQ, per germline. The V end lost 2 bases, the J end lost 0 bases, and 8 bases lay between the germline ends. This CDR3 region has 15 residues. The CDR3 spells CASSLLAFSYNEQFF. CDR3 in DNA: TGTGCCAGCAGCTTACTAGCCTTCTCCTACAATGAGCAGTTCTTC.

This sequence joins TRBV7-9 and TRBJ2-2, with a possible D match to TRBD1 (5 bases). Germline lookup yields CDR1 SEHNR and CDR2 FQNEAQ (reference sequence). The CDR3 has 12 residues. Deletions cut 6 bases from V and 10 bases from J, with 12 bases between. The CDR3 loop reads CASSYLREELFF. DNA for the CDR3: TGTGCCAGCAGTTATCTCAGGGAGGAGCTGTTTTTT.

The chain is built from TRBV19 and TRBJ2-1, with 9 bases identical to TRBD2. The V segment lost 2 bases and the J segment 3 bases; nucleotides outside the gene matches: 5. CDR3 length: 16 amino acids. Germline CDR1 LNHDA, CDR2 SQIVND (reference sequence). CDR3 nucleotide sequence: TGTGCCAGTAGTATACAAGCGGGGGGTTTCTACAATGAGCAGTTCTTC. This codes for CASSIQAGGFYNEQFF.

This clonotype came up a few times. V gene TRBV7-9 combines with J gene TRBJ1-1; D may be TRBD1 (6 bases). The V gene's germline CDR1 is SEHNR and CDR2 FQNEAQ (reference sequence). This CDR3 contains 14 residues. Deletions cut 4 bases from V and 1 base from J, with 10 bases between. This chain's CDR3 is CASSSGHRNTEAFF. The CDR3 nucleotides read TGTGCCAGCAGCTCGGGACATCGGAACACTGAAGCTTTCTTT.

The gene calls are TRBV7-4 and TRBJ1-1; possibly TRBD1 for D (6 bases). This CDR3 has 12 amino acids. Trimming left V 3 bases short and J 8 bases short, with 10 bases between. CDR1 SGHVT and CDR2 SQSDAQ come from the germline V gene. The CDR3 nucleotides are TGTGCCAGCAGCTTTCGACAGGAGGAAGCTTTCTTT. Protein product: CASSFRQEEAFF.

The chain joins TRBV7-2 to TRBJ2-7, with TRBD2 as a possible D gene (6 bases). CDR3 length equals 15 residues. Germline-derived CDR1 and CDR2 are SGHTA and FQGNSA. V was shortened by 8 bases and J by 7 bases, with 24 bases between the two germline ends. The CDR3 is CASSSYSGTSLEQYF. The DNA of the CDR3 is TGTGCCAGCTCCTCCTATAGCGGAACGAGTTTGGAGCAGTACTTC.

This clonotype was seen more than once but under ten times. The chain combines TRBV18 with TRBJ2-4; 8 bases fit TRBD2. The length of the CDR3 is 16 residues. Germline V CDR1 and CDR2: KGHSH, LQKENI. Unmatched junction bases numbered 10, after V lost 2 bases and J lost 7 bases. The CDR3 spells CASSPLIGPGGNIQYF. The CDR3 DNA reads as TGTGCCAGCTCACCATTAATAGGACCGGGGGGGAACATTCAGTACTTC.

The rearrangement links TRBV6-6 to TRBJ2-3; maybe TRBD1 (5 bases). This CDR3 is built from 14 residues. Trimming removed 5 bases at V and 5 bases at J, with 14 bases between. The germline V gene has CDR1 MNHNY and CDR2 SVGAGI (reference sequence). CDR3 amino acids: CASSDVGPGDTQYF. In nucleotides, the CDR3 is TGTGCCAGCAGTGATGTGGGGCCCGGAGATACGCAGTATTTT.

This clonotype was picked up a small number of times. The chain combines TRBV7-9 with TRBJ2-2; D is possibly TRBD1 (5 bases). Trimming cost V 10 bases and J 4 bases, with 19 bases left between them. The CDR3 runs 15 residues. Germline assignment: CDR1 SEHNR and CDR2 FQNEAQ (reference sequence). CDR3 DNA: TGTGCCACCCCTCAAGGGGAAGAGGTCACCGGGGAGCTGTTTTTT. This translates into CATPQGEEVTGELFF.

This clonotype was observed a handful of times. The chain recombines TRBV7-9 with TRBJ2-7, with 8 bases aligning to TRBD2. CDR3 length: 17 residues. Trimming at V came to 1 base and at J to 1 base, leaving 9 bases not matched to a gene. Germline loops: CDR1 SEHNR, CDR2 FQNEAQ (reference sequence). The CDR3 loop is CASSLGVASGLSYEQYF. CDR3 bases: TGTGCCAGCAGCTTAGGCGTGGCTAGCGGGCTGTCCTACGAGCAGTACTTC.

The rearrangement joins TRBV11-2 to TRBJ2-2; D is uncertain. The CDR3 is 11 residues long. The V gene lost 2 bases and the J gene lost 9 bases, with 4 bases spanning the gap. Per the germline V gene, CDR1 is SGHAT and CDR2 is FQNNGV. As DNA, the CDR3 is TGTGCCAGCAGCTTATCCTGGGAGCTGTTTTTT. It specifies CASSLSWELFF.

The J gene is TRBJ2-1, the V gene TRBV12-3 or TRBV12-4, with D perhaps being TRBD1 or TRBD2 (5 bases each). Trimming took 2 bases from V and 0 from J, leaving 23 bases between them. The CDR3 is made up of 20 amino acids. CDR3 amino acids: CASSLTGRRGLDPSYNEQFF. DNA for the CDR3: TGTGCCAGCAGTTTAACGGGGCGCCGAGGGCTCGACCCCTCCTACAATGAGCAGTTCTTC.

The rearrangement joins TRBV19 to TRBJ1-5; 8 nucleotides line up with TRBD1. V lost 9 bases, J lost 1 base, and 8 bases stayed unmatched. The germline gives CDR1 LNHDA, CDR2 SQIVND (reference sequence). The CDR3 spans 15 residues. CDR3 bases: TGTGCCAGCGCTGACAGGGGCATGAGCAATCAGCCCCAGCATTTT. It yields the protein CASADRGMSNQPQHF. The whole variable domain, filled in from reference TRBV19 and TRBJ1-5, reads DGGITQSPKYLFRKEGQNVTLSCEQNLNHDAMYWYRQDPGQGLRLIYYSQIVNDFQKGDIAEGYSVSREKKESFPLTVTSAQKNPTAFYLCASADRGMSNQPQHFGDGTRLSIL.

The genes are TRBV20-1 and TRBJ1-4; D is ambiguous. The CDR3 runs 12 residues. Looked up from germline, CDR1 is DFQATT and CDR2 is SNEGSKA (reference sequence). With 6 bases removed from V and 5 bases from J, the gap between germline ends came to 10 bases. CDR3 amino acids: CSAPAGNEKLFF. The CDR3 bases are TGCAGTGCCCCTGCCGGGAATGAAAAACTGTTTTTT.

This rearrangement joins TRBV7-8 to TRBJ2-3; TRBD1 aligns across 10 bases. Germline CDR1 and CDR2: SGHVS and FQNEAQ. The CDR3 totals 16 residues. The V gene end was trimmed by 3 bases and the J gene end by 2 bases; junction bases not matched to a gene: 5. CDR3 nucleotides: TGTGCCAGCAGCTTCCCGACAGGGGGCCTCACAGATACGCAGTATTTT. It codes for CASSFPTGGLTDTQYF.

The V and J genes are TRBV25-1 and TRBJ2-3; D is unresolved. The V and J ends lost 5 bases and 2 bases respectively, with 11 bases between them. Germline V gives CDR1 MGHDK, CDR2 SYGVNS. The CDR3 sequence is 14 residues long. The CDR3: CASSRTPNTDTQYF. CDR3 coding DNA: TGTGCCAGCAGTCGAACACCTAACACAGATACGCAGTATTTT.

The V call is TRBV6-5, the J call TRBJ2-1, with 11 bases identical to TRBD2. This CDR3 spans 16 amino acids. V was pared by 6 bases and J by 0 bases, with 4 bases of the junction left unmatched. Germline V gives CDR1 MNHEY, CDR2 SVGAGI. The DNA for the CDR3 is TGTGCCAGCAGCGGACTAGCGGGTACCTCCTACAATGAGCAGTTCTTC. Protein: CASSGLAGTSYNEQFF.

This clonotype has only one observation. The chain is built from TRBV7-2 and TRBJ2-1; D gene ambiguous. Between the trimmed V and J ends, which lost 3 bases and 7 bases, there was a span of 13 bases. Germline CDR1 SGHTA, CDR2 FQGNSA. CDR3 size: 14 residues. The CDR3 spells CASSFGRTPNEQFF. The CDR3 nucleotides are TGTGCCAGCAGCTTTGGGCGGACCCCGAATGAGCAGTTCTTC.

The V gene is TRBV7-8, the J gene TRBJ1-1; 7 nucleotides agree with TRBD1. CDR1 and CDR2 (germline): SGHVS, FQNEAQ. V lost 5 bases to trimming and J lost 2 bases; unmatched junction nucleotides: 11. This CDR3 has 16 residues. CDR3 amino acids: CASSRGRQGGNTEAFF. The CDR3 DNA sequence: TGTGCCAGCAGCCGGGGAAGACAGGGTGGAAACACTGAAGCTTTCTTT.

CDR3 nucleotide sequence: TGCGCCAGCAGCTGGACTAGCGGGGGGGAAAATACGCAGTATTTT. As protein: CASSWTSGGENTQYF. This chain connects TRBV5-1 to TRBJ2-3, with 15 bases lining up with TRBD2. This CDR3 contains 15 residues. The germline CDR1 and CDR2 sequences are SGHRS and YFSETQ. V dropped 3 bases and J dropped 7; count of bases not matched to a gene: 3. The whole variable domain, filled in from reference TRBV5-1 and TRBJ2-3, reads KAGVTQTPRYLIKTRGQQVTLSCSPISGHRSVSWYQQTPGQGLQFLFEYFSETQRNKGNFPGRFSGRQFSNSRSEMNVSTLELGDSALYLCASSWTSGGENTQYFGPGTRLTVL.